Below, 29 T cell receptor beta chains from the same sample are listed, as sequenced in a study of regulatory T cells in long-lasting Graves disease. Documented time point: newly diagnosed GD, antithyroid drugs for less than 3 months. The TCR library used RNA extracted from PBMCs. To make TCR beta libraries, researchers used iRepertoire HTBI primers and Arm-PCR of CDR3 regions. From the multiplex PCR reads, TCRdb called clonotypes with MiXCR, one entry per CDR3 protein. Of 520,000 or so distinct CDR3 sequences listed, around 11% were seen once; the top ten hold approximately 9.6%. Separately, the same data were catalogued under a study of T cells in Graves' hyperthyroidism and ophthalmopathy.

The source was peripheral blood mononuclear cells (PBMCs), collected at new diagnosis, from a patient treated with antithyroid drugs. The receptor set was obtained from a woman aged 25 to 39 with Graves disease.

The chain couples TRBV2 to TRBJ2-1, with 8 bases that match TRBD2. J gave up 0 bases and V 5 bases, and 15 bases lay outside the gene matches. The CDR3 runs to 19 residues. The germline gives CDR1 SNHLY, CDR2 FYNNEI. The CDR3: CASSLIAGTRWGSYNEQFF. The CDR3 DNA is TGTGCCAGCAGTCTAATAGCGGGGACGAGGTGGGGCTCCTACAATGAGCAGTTCTTC.

This clonotype was counted many times. The gene calls are TRBV29-1 and TRBJ1-1; 7 bases line up with TRBD1. Germline CDR1 is SQVTM and CDR2 is ANQGSEA. The CDR3 contains 13 residues. V shed 4 bases, J shed 7 bases, and the junction held 9 bases outside the gene matches. CDR3 amino acids: CSVAPHRQGEAFF. The CDR3 DNA follows: TGCAGCGTTGCGCCTCATAGACAGGGTGAAGCTTTCTTT. Complete variable domain (other parts from reference TRBV29-1 and TRBJ1-1): SAVISQKPSRDICQRGTSLTIQCQVDSQVTMMFWYRQQPGQSLTLIATANQGSEATYESGFVIDKFPISRPNLTFSTLTVSNMSPEDSSIYLCSVAPHRQGEAFFGQGTRLTVV.

This clonotype was counted at least ten times. The chain links TRBV6-2 or TRBV6-3 to TRBJ1-5; tentatively, D is TRBD1 (6 bases). Germline values: CDR1 MNHEY, CDR2 SVGEGT. The CDR3 runs to 13 residues. Trimming took 8 bases from V and 6 from J, leaving 14 bases between them. Written as DNA, the CDR3 is TGTGCCAGCGGAAACGGGGGGGCTCAGCCCCAGCATTTT. Encoded protein: CASGNGGAQPQHF.

This clonotype was counted at least ten times. The chain recombines TRBV11-1 with TRBJ2-7, with a tentative D call TRBD1 (6 bases). CDR3 length: 13 residues. V dropped 5 bases and J dropped 3 bases, with 11 bases sitting between them. CDR1 and CDR2 (germline): SGHAT, FQDESV (reference sequence). For the CDR3, the DNA is TGTGCCAGCAGCCGGACAGAAGTCTACGAGCAGTACTTC. Protein product: CASSRTEVYEQYF.

This clonotype occurred many times. This CDR3 is CARRERVYNEQFF. The CDR3 DNA is TGTGCCAGGCGGGAGAGAGTCTACAATGAGCAGTTCTTC. The rearrangement links TRBV2 to TRBJ2-1; 7 nucleotides agree with TRBD2. Per the germline V gene, CDR1 is SNHLY and CDR2 is FYNNEI. This CDR3 spans 13 amino acids. V shed 9 bases and J 3 bases; nucleotides not matched to a gene: 5.

This chain connects TRBV9 to TRBJ2-7; D tentatively reads TRBD1 or TRBD2 (5 bases each). There are 14 residues in the CDR3. V gave up 4 bases and J gave up 8 bases, with 19 bases separating them. Germline lookup yields CDR1 SGDLS and CDR2 YYNGEE. The CDR3 coding sequence is TGTGCCAGCAGCCCAACCGGGACCTTATTCCAGCAGTACTTC. Residues: CASSPTGTLFQQYF.

This clonotype was seen many times. CDR3 bases: TGTGCCAGCAGTCCTACTTTACCTGGGGCCAACGTCCTGACTTTC. This translates into CASSPTLPGANVLTF. This rearrangement joins TRBV2 to TRBJ2-6; unclear D gene. CDR1 is SNHLY and CDR2 is FYNNEI in the germline V gene. The V end was cut by 5 bases, the J end by 2 bases, with 10 bases between. This CDR3 has 15 residues.

This clonotype was seen ten or more times. The rearrangement links TRBV7-2 to TRBJ1-4; D unclear. The CDR3 sequence is 13 residues long. V dropped 3 bases and J dropped 8 bases, with 10 bases sitting between them. In germline, CDR1 is SGHTA, CDR2 FQGNSA. CDR3 coding DNA: TGTGCCAGCAGCTTCCCGAATAAGGAAAAACTGTTTTTT. Its protein product is CASSFPNKEKLFF.

A few counts support this clonotype. The chain links TRBV7-2 to TRBJ2-4; D gene uncertain. Trimming took 5 bases from V and 0 from J, leaving 11 bases between them. CDR3 length equals 15 residues. Per germline, CDR1 SGHTA and CDR2 FQGNSA. The CDR3 loop reads CASSLNTLAKNIQYF. In DNA, the CDR3 is TGTGCCAGCAGCCTGAACACCTTAGCCAAAAACATTCAGTACTTC.

The sample holds a few counts of this clonotype. A single base separates this from a much larger clone, so it may be a read error. This sequence joins TRBV20-1 and TRBJ2-5; 7 bases are shared with TRBD1. This CDR3 region has 15 residues. With V trimmed by 2 bases and J by 11 bases, 17 bases remained unmatched. Germline V gives CDR1 DFQATT, CDR2 SNEGSKA (reference sequence). CDR3 coding DNA: TGCAGTGCTAGACCGACAGGGCGACTTTACAATGAGCAGTACTTC. Its protein product is CSARPTGRLYNEQYF.

This clonotype has ten or more counts. V is TRBV20-1 and J is TRBJ2-2; no reliable D call. Trimming cost V 4 bases and J 0 bases, with 6 bases left between them. This CDR3 region has 13 residues. Germline lookup yields CDR1 DFQATT and CDR2 SNEGSKA (reference sequence). The CDR3 region is CSAISPNTGELFF. CDR3 nucleotide sequence: TGCAGTGCTATCAGCCCGAACACCGGGGAGCTGTTTTTT.

This clonotype was picked up many times. J is TRBJ1-2 and V is TRBV30; D might be TRBD1 (5 bases). The V and J ends lost 3 bases and 6 bases respectively, with 20 bases between them. Per germline, CDR1 GTSNPN and CDR2 SVGIG (reference sequence). The CDR3 is 15 residues long. CDR3 region: CAWSPDADRSDGYTF. The CDR3 region has the DNA TGTGCCTGGAGCCCGGATGCCGACAGATCCGATGGCTACACCTTC.

This clonotype was seen repeatedly, ten times or more. The chain couples TRBV3-1 to TRBJ2-1; 10 nucleotides line up with TRBD2. Germline loops: CDR1 LGHDT, CDR2 YNNKEL (reference sequence). V lost 1 base and J lost 2; bases outside the gene matches: 11. The CDR3 is 19 residues long. CDR3 nucleotides: TGTGCCAGCAGCCAAGGCTCCCAGACTCTAGCGGGAGCCTACAATGAGCAGTTCTTC. Its protein product is CASSQGSQTLAGAYNEQFF.

There are many counts of this clonotype. The V call is TRBV2, the J call TRBJ2-3; 10 bases agree with TRBD2. Looked up from germline, CDR1 is SNHLY and CDR2 is FYNNEI. CDR3 length: 15 amino acids. V trimming: 7 bases; J trimming: 1 base; junction bases outside the gene matches: 5. The CDR3 region has the DNA TGTGCCAGCACGAGCGGGAGGGCCGGCACAGATACGCAGTATTTT. Its protein product is CASTSGRAGTDTQYF.

This clonotype was detected only a few times. V and J are TRBV18 and TRBJ2-7; D possibly corresponds to TRBD1 (5 bases). The CDR3 length is 14 residues. Trimming pared 3 bases from V and 3 bases from J, leaving 12 bases between. Germline V gene data show CDR1 as KGHSH and CDR2 as LQKENI. CDR3 sequence reads: CASSPTASFYEQYF. For the CDR3, the DNA is TGTGCCAGCTCACCGACAGCCTCCTTCTACGAGCAGTACTTC. The whole variable domain, remainder taken from reference TRBV18 and TRBJ2-7, is NAGVMQNPRHLVRRRGQEARLRCSPMKGHSHVYWYRQLPEEGLKFMVYLQKENIIDESGMPKERFSAEFPKEGPSILRIQQVVRGDSAAYFCASSPTASFYEQYFGPGTRLTVT.

This chain connects TRBV19 to TRBJ2-1; D is unclear. V lost 5 bases and J lost 5, with 10 bases in between. The V gene's germline CDR1 is LNHDA and CDR2 SQIVND (reference sequence). The CDR3 is made up of 13 amino acids. The CDR3 nucleotides are TGTGCCAGTAGTCCCATCGCAAACAATGAGCAGTTCTTC. Translating it yields CASSPIANNEQFF.

With regard to this clonotype: With a much larger clone just one base away, this may be a read error. This chain joins TRBV7-6 and TRBJ2-7, with D possibly matching TRBD1 (6 bases). Trimming shortened V by 2 bases and J by 3 bases, and 8 bases separated the two germline ends. The CDR3 loop spans 13 amino acids. Germline CDR1 and CDR2: SGHVS and FNYEAQ. The CDR3 protein is CASSLQGNYEQYF. The DNA of the CDR3 is TGTGCCAGCAGCTTACAGGGGAACTACGAGCAGTACTTC.

This clonotype was detected many times. The V call is TRBV2, the J call TRBJ2-3, with TRBD2 matching over 9 bases. Trimming at V came to 2 bases and at J to 4 bases, leaving 22 bases not matched to a gene. CDR1 is SNHLY, CDR2 FYNNEI, per germline. The CDR3 contains 21 residues. In DNA, the CDR3 is TGTGCCAGCAGTGAATTAGGGTCACTAGCGGGTTATGGAGAAGCAGCAGATACGCAGTATTTT. Its translation is CASSELGSLAGYGEAADTQYF.

Of note for this clonotype: This is likely a read error, given that the CDR3 carries no conserved phenylalanine or tryptophan at its end. This chain joins TRBV19 and TRBJ1-1; no clear D gene. Germline V CDR1 and CDR2: LNHDA, SQIVND (reference sequence). The V end was cut by 6 bases, the J end by 7 bases, with 18 bases between. The CDR3 extends over 14 amino acids. CDR3 nucleotides: TGTGCCAGTAGCCGCTTTGGGAGTAAGGGTGAAGCTTTCCTT. Protein product: CASSRFGSKGEAFL.

With regard to this clonotype: Just one base apart from a much larger clone, this may be a read error. This rearrangement joins TRBV11-2 to TRBJ2-1, with D perhaps TRBD2 (7 bases). V was pared by 7 bases and J by 6 bases, with 22 bases between. Germline loops: CDR1 SGHAT, CDR2 FQNNGV. The length of the CDR3 is 16 residues. CDR3 sequence: CASTTGRGRVSNEQFF. CDR3 sequence (DNA): TGTGCCAGCACCACAGGGCGGGGGAGAGTGAGCAATGAGCAGTTCTTC.

This clonotype was observed at least ten times. The chain joins TRBV9 to TRBJ2-1, with 12 nucleotides matching TRBD2. This CDR3 comprises 16 residues. The V gene end was trimmed by 4 bases and the J gene end by 3 bases; junction bases not matched to a gene: 5. CDR1 and CDR2 from the germline V gene are SGDLS and YYNGEE. The CDR3 DNA reads TGTGCCAGCAGCCTCGGACTAGCGGGACTCTACAATGAGCAGTTCTTC. It yields the protein CASSLGLAGLYNEQFF.

The table lists this clonotype with many counts. V is TRBV20-1 and J is TRBJ2-3, with D uncertain. Germline loops: CDR1 DFQATT, CDR2 SNEGSKA (reference sequence). The CDR3 runs to 16 residues. Trimming removed 1 base from V and 2 bases from J, with 16 bases in between. The DNA of the CDR3 is TGCAGTGCTAGAGTGGACCGAAGGCGTCTCACAGATACGCAGTATTTT. This translates into CSARVDRRRLTDTQYF.

This clonotype was seen repeatedly, ten times or more. V gene TRBV18 combines with J gene TRBJ2-7, with TRBD2 matching over 8 bases. CDR3 size: 14 residues. V lost 3 bases to trimming and J lost 2 bases; unmatched junction nucleotides: 3. The germline V gene encodes CDR1 KGHSH and CDR2 LQKENI. Written as DNA, the CDR3 is TGTGCCAGCTCACCTAGCGGGGCTACCTACGAGCAGTACTTC. Translation: CASSPSGATYEQYF.

The CDR3: CASSYSSGSGNIQYF. CDR3 sequence (DNA): TGTGCCAGCAGTTACTCTTCCGGAAGCGGGAACATTCAGTACTTC. The chain carries TRBV6-9 and TRBJ2-4, with D possibly being TRBD2 (6 bases). V dropped 3 bases and J dropped 7 bases, with 16 bases sitting between them. The CDR3 is 15 residues long. Germline V lookup: CDR1 MNHGY, CDR2 SVAAGI.

This clonotype has ten or more counts. The chain employs TRBV5-6 and TRBJ2-3, with 7 bases identical to TRBD2. This CDR3 has 16 residues. The junction had 10 bases not matched to a gene; V was cut back by 2 bases and J by 4 bases. Germline loops: CDR1 SGHDT, CDR2 YYEEEE. The CDR3 protein is CASSFTGLGGSDTQYF. The DNA of the CDR3 is TGTGCCAGCAGCTTTACCGGACTAGGTGGTTCAGATACGCAGTATTTT.

The V call is TRBV14, the J call TRBJ1-1; a weak D match, TRBD1 (6 bases). The CDR3 consists of 15 residues. Germline CDR1 reads SGHDN; CDR2 reads FVKESK. V lost 4 bases, J lost 4 bases, and 16 bases lay in between. The CDR3 loop is CASSPPGAIPTEAFF. CDR3 in DNA: TGTGCCAGCAGCCCCCCGGGGGCTATTCCCACTGAAGCTTTCTTT.

This clonotype has a count of ten or more. The rearrangement joins TRBV28 to TRBJ2-1; D ambiguous. The CDR3 is 12 amino acids. Germline V gives CDR1 MDHEN, CDR2 SYDVKM. The V and J ends lost 6 bases and 3 bases respectively, with 6 bases between them. CDR3 protein: CASSWGYNEQFF. The CDR3, as DNA: TGTGCCAGCAGCTGGGGCTACAATGAGCAGTTCTTC.

Many counts were recorded for this clonotype. This chain joins TRBV27 and TRBJ2-1; possible D gene TRBD2, 6 bases. CDR1 MNHEY and CDR2 SMNVEV come from the germline V gene (reference sequence). The CDR3 extends over 14 amino acids. The V end was cut by 5 bases, the J end by 8 bases, with 16 bases between. CDR3 sequence (DNA): TGTGCCAGCAGTCCCGCTGGGGGGTACCATGAGCAGTTCTTC. Encoded protein: CASSPAGGYHEQFF.

This clonotype came up many times. The chain links TRBV12-3 or TRBV12-4 to TRBJ2-4; D unresolved. This CDR3 has 19 amino acids. V was cut by 1 base and J by 1 base, with 20 bases left in between. For the CDR3, the DNA is TGTGCCAGCAGTTTAGTTGCAGATCCAACCTCTCTTGCCAAAAACATTCAGTACTTC. Translated, it gives CASSLVADPTSLAKNIQYF.